This entry concerns a single T cell receptor (beta chain). The data were taken from a study of blood T cell repertoires in COVID-19. Whole-study context: T cells, B-cell-depleted T cells, or PBMCs provided the cDNA or gDNA that served as material.

Some clones are missing from TCRdb's copy, which holds only in-frame ones; the method was immunoSEQ multiplex PCR. The table records around 51,000 clones, around 83% of them present only once. CDR1 is SGHRS and CDR2 is YFSETQ in the germline V gene. The CDR3 is 14 amino acids. The junction had 3 bases not matched to a gene; V was cut back by 0 bases and J by 3 bases. The TCR comes from a man older than 75 with active COVID-19. What was sequenced was peripheral blood. The chain is built from TRBV5-1 and TRBJ2-7, with 7 bases aligning to TRBD1. The CDR3 DNA reads as TGCGCCAGCAGCTTGGCGACAGGGAACTACGAGCAGTACTTC. It specifies CASSLATGNYEQYF.